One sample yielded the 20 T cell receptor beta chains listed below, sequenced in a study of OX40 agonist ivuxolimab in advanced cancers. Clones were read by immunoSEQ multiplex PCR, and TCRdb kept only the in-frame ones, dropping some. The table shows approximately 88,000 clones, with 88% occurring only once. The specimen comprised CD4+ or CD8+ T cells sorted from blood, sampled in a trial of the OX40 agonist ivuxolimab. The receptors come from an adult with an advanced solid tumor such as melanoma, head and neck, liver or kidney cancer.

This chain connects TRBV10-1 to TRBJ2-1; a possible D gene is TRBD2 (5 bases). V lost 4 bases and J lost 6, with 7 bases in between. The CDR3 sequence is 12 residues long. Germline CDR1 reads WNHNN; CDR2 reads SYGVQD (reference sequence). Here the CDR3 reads CASSGGRNEQFF. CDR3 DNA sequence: TGCGCCAGCAGTGGAGGGCGCAATGAGCAGTTCTTC.

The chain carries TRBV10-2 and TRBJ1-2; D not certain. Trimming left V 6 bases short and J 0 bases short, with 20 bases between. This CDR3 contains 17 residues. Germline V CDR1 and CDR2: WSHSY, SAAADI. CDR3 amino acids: CASSQNPQFVSNYGYTF. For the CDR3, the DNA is TGCGCCAGCAGCCAGAACCCACAATTTGTTTCTAACTATGGCTACACCTTC.

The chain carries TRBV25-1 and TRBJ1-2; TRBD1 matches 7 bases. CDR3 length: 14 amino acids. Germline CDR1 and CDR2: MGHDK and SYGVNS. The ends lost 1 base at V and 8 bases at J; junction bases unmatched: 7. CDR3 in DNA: TGTGCCAGCAGTGAATCGGACAGGTCAATAGGCTACACCTTC. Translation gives CASSESDRSIGYTF.

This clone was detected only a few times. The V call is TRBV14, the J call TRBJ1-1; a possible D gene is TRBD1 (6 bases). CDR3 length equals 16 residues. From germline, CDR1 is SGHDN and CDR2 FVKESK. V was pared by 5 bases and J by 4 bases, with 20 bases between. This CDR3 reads CASSVRMQQGGTEAFF. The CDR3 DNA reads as TGTGCCAGCAGCGTCCGGATGCAACAGGGAGGCACTGAAGCTTTCTTT.

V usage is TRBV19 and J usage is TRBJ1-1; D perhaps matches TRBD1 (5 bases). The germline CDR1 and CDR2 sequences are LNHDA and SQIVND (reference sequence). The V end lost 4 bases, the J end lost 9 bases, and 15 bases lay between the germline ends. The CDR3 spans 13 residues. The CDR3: CASSTPLGEKAFF. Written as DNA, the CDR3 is TGTGCCAGTAGTACACCCCTGGGGGAAAAAGCTTTCTTT.

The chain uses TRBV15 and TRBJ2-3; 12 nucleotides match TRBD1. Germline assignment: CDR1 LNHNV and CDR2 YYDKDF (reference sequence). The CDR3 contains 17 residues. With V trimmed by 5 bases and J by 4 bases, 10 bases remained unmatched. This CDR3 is CATSPRDRGRGADTQYF. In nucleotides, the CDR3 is TGTGCCACCAGCCCCCGGGACAGGGGGCGAGGGGCAGATACGCAGTATTTT.

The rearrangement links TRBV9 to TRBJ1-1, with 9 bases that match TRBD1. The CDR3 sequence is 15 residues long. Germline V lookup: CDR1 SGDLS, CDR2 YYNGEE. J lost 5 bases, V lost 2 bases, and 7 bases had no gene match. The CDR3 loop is CASSVSGTGLTEAFF. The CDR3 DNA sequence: TGTGCCAGCAGCGTTTCCGGGACAGGGTTAACTGAAGCTTTCTTT.

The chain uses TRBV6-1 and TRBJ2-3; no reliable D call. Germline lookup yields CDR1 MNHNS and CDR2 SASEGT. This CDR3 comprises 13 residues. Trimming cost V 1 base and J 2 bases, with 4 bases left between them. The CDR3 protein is CASSEGATDTQYF. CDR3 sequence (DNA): TGTGCCAGCAGTGAAGGGGCCACAGATACGCAGTATTTT.

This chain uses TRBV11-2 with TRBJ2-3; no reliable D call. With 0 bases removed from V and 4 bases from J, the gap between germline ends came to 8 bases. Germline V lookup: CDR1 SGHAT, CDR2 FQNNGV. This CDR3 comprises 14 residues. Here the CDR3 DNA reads TGTGCCAGCAGCTTAGACCCCTACCCAGATACGCAGTATTTT. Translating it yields CASSLDPYPDTQYF.

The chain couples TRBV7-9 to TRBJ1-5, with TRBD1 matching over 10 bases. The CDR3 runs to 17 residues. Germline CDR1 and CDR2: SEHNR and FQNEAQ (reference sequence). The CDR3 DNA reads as TGTTCGACCACGATGGCGACCGGGACAGGGGTTAGTCAGCCCCAGCATTTT. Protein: CSTTMATGTGVSQPQHF. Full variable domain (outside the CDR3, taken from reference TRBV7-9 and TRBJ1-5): DTGVSQNPRHKITKRGQNVTFRCDPISEHNRLYWYRQTLGQGPEFLTYFQNEAQLEKSRLLSDRFSAERPKGSFSTLEIQRTEQGDSAMYLCSTTMATGTGVSQPQHFGDGTRLSIL.

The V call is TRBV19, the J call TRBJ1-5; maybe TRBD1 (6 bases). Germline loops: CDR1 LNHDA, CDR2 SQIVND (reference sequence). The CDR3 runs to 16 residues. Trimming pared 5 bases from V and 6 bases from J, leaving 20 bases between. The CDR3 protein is CASSLRTVGGIQPQHF. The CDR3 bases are TGTGCCAGTAGTCTTCGGACAGTCGGTGGTATTCAGCCCCAGCATTTT.

CDR3 region: CASSRQTGTQHF. Here the CDR3 DNA reads TGTGCCAGCTCCCGACAGACGGGCACCCAGCATTTT. The chain recombines TRBV18 with TRBJ1-5; maybe TRBD1 (5 bases). The CDR3 extends over 12 amino acids. The V end was cut by 6 bases, the J end by 11 bases, with 14 bases between. Germline V CDR1 and CDR2: KGHSH, LQKENI.

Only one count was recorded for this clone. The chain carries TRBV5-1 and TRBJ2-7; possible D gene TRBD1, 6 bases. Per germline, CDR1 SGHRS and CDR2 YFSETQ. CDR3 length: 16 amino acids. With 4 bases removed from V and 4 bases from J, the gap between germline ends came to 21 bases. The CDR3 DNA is TGCGCCAGCAGCCCCGGCCCCACAGGGTGGAATTACGAGCAGTACTTC. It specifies CASSPGPTGWNYEQYF.

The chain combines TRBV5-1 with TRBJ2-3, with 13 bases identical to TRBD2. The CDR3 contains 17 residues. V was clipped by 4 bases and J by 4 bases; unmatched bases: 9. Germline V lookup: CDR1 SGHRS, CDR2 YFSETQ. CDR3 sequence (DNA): TGCGCCAGCAGCCCCGGAGGTACTAGCGGGGGGGCAGATACGCAGTATTTT. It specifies CASSPGGTSGGADTQYF.

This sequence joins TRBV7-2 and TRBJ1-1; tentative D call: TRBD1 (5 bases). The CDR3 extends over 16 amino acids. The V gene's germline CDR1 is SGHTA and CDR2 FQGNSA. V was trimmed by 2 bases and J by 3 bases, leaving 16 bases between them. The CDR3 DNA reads TGTGCCAGCAGCTTATTGGGACGGCTCGGGGACACTGAAGCTTTCTTT. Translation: CASSLLGRLGDTEAFF.

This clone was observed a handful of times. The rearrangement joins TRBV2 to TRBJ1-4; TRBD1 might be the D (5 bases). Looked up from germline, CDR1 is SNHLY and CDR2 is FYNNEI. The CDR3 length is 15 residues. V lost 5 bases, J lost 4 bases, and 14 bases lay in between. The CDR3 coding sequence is TGTGCCAGCAGTACAGGCGGGACTCGTAATGAAAAACTGTTTTTT. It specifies CASSTGGTRNEKLFF.

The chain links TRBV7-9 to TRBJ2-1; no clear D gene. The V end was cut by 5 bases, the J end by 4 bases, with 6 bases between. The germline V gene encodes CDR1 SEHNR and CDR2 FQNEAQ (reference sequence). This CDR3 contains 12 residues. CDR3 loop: CASSPQYNEQFF. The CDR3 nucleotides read TGTGCCAGCAGCCCCCAATACAATGAGCAGTTCTTC.

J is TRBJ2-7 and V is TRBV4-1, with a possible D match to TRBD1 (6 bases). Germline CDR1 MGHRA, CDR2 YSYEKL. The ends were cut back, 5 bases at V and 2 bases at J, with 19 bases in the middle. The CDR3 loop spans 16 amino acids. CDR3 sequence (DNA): TGCGCCAGCAGCTTACAGGGCCAATGGGGAACCTACGAGCAGTACTTC. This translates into CASSLQGQWGTYEQYF.

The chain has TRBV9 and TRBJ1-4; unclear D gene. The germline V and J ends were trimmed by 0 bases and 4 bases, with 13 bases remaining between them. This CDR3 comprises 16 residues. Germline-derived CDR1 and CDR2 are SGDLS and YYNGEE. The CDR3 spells CASSVGPTTHNEKLFF. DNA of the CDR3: TGTGCCAGCAGCGTAGGACCCACCACTCATAATGAAAAACTGTTTTTT.

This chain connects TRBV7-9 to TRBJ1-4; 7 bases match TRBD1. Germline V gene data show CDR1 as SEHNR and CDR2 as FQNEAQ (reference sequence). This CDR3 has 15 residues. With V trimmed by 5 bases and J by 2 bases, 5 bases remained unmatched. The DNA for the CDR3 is TGTGCCAGCAGCCCAACAGGGGTGACTAATGAAAAACTGTTTTTT. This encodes CASSPTGVTNEKLFF. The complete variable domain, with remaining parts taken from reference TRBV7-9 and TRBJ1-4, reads DTGVSQNPRHKITKRGQNVTFRCDPISEHNRLYWYRQTLGQGPEFLTYFQNEAQLEKSRLLSDRFSAERPKGSFSTLEIQRTEQGDSAMYLCASSPTGVTNEKLFFGSGTQLSVL.